This TCR beta chain was sequenced in a study of T cells in Graves' hyperthyroidism and ophthalmopathy. RNA transcripts provided the source from which TCR beta CDR3 regions were amplified. First-round RT-PCR with HTBI primers amplified the TCR CDR3 region. TCRdb reanalysed the multiplex PCR reads using MiXCR and keeps one entry per CDR3 protein. Here the sample spans hundreds of thousands of distinct CDR3 sequences, 40% to 55% being singletons. Material for sequencing was peripheral blood or thyroid tissue (not recorded which). The clonotype originates from a woman under 30 with Graves' hyperthyroidism.

The CDR3: CASNPGQGRGIGELFF. Here the CDR3 DNA reads TGTGCCAGCAACCCGGGACAGGGACGAGGGATCGGGGAGCTGTTTTTT. The rearrangement joins TRBV7-9 to TRBJ2-2; TRBD1 aligns across 9 bases. Germline CDR1 is SEHNR and CDR2 is FQNEAQ (reference sequence). J lost 7 bases, V lost 7 bases, and 13 bases had no gene match. The length of the CDR3 is 16 residues.